Each of the 5 T cell receptor beta chains below was sequenced from the same sample in a study of cytomegalovirus exposure and HLA in healthy donors. Assay: immunoSEQ multiplex PCR; the TCRdb copy retains only in-frame clones and omits some. The table records a few hundred thousand clones, about nine tenths of them present only once. Sequences were obtained from PBMCs. Every receptor here comes from a woman aged 25 to 45 in good health and CMV-seronegative.

The genes are TRBV27 and TRBJ2-7; possibly TRBD1 for D (6 bases). Trimming removed 0 bases from V and 0 bases from J, with 9 bases in between. The CDR3 contains 15 residues. Per the germline V gene, CDR1 is MNHEY and CDR2 is SMNVEV (reference sequence). The CDR3 DNA follows: TGTGCCAGCAGTTTATCTTGGGACAACTCCTACGAGCAGTACTTC. This sequence encodes CASSLSWDNSYEQYF.

The CDR3 spells CASSTGTGNQPQHF. CDR3 bases: TGTGCCAGCAGTACGGGGACAGGTAATCAGCCCCAGCATTTT. The chain is built from TRBV6-6 and TRBJ1-5, with 8 nucleotides matching TRBD1. The trim removed 5 bases at V and 4 bases at J, leaving 4 bases unmatched. The CDR3 totals 14 residues. Germline-derived CDR1 and CDR2 are MNHNY and SVGAGI (reference sequence).

This chain links TRBV30 with TRBJ1-2; the D gene is possibly TRBD1 (6 bases). The CDR3 extends over 13 amino acids. Trimming cost V 0 bases and J 4 bases, with 9 bases left between them. The germline V gene has CDR1 GTSNPN and CDR2 SVGIG (reference sequence). CDR3 loop: CAWSVQGLYGYTF. The CDR3 DNA reads TGTGCCTGGAGTGTACAGGGCCTCTATGGCTACACCTTC. The full variable domain, in which reference TRBV30 and TRBJ1-2 provide the parts outside the CDR3, is SQTIHQWPATLVQPVGSPLSLECTVEGTSNPNLYWYRQAAGRGLQLLFYSVGIGQISSEVPQNLSASRPQDRQFILSSKKLLLSDSGFYLCAWSVQGLYGYTFGSGTRLTVV.

The V call is TRBV27, the J call TRBJ1-5, with 7 bases that match TRBD1. Germline V gene data show CDR1 as MNHEY and CDR2 as SMNVEV (reference sequence). The CDR3 has 15 residues. The ends lost 3 bases at V and 0 bases at J; junction bases unmatched: 2. Here the CDR3 reads CASSFGTDSNQPQHF. CDR3 sequence (DNA): TGTGCCAGCAGTTTCGGGACAGATAGCAATCAGCCCCAGCATTTT.

The V call is TRBV11-3, the J call TRBJ2-5, with 8 nucleotides matching TRBD2. V dropped 1 base and J dropped 5; count of bases not matched to a gene: 6. This CDR3 has 15 residues. The germline gives CDR1 SGHNT, CDR2 YENEEA. CDR3 DNA sequence: TGTGCCAGCAGCTTAGCCGGGAGGGCCGGGGAGACCCAGTACTTC. It yields the protein CASSLAGRAGETQYF.